A single sample gave rise to the 8 T cell receptor beta chains below, sequenced in a study of blood T cell repertoires in COVID-19 (dated by TCRdb to 2018 to 2021). The library came from the immunoSEQ multiplex PCR assay. Here the immuneACCESS table is served through TCRdb, limited to in-frame sequences with V and J called. Missing clones are a known gap in these copies; in checked studies unresolved V genes cover under half, and the rest lacks a known reason. The sample records some 180,000 clones, approximately 92% of which are singletons. 0.5% to 0.65% of the sample is taken by the ten largest. The sequenced sample was peripheral blood. The receptors were sampled from a man over 45 with acute or convalescent COVID-19.

This chain connects TRBV9 to TRBJ1-5; D is unclear. CDR3 length: 13 amino acids. From germline, CDR1 is SGDLS and CDR2 YYNGEE. The germline V and J ends were trimmed by 0 bases and 5 bases, with 6 bases remaining between them. CDR3 loop: CASSVAPDQPQHF. The CDR3 DNA reads TGTGCCAGCAGCGTAGCTCCCGATCAGCCCCAGCATTTT.

V is TRBV23-1 and J is TRBJ1-1, with 8 bases lining up with TRBD1. TRBV23-1 is treated as an ORF (open reading frame) with a function not yet certain. J was trimmed by 7 bases and V by 1 base; bases with no gene match: 8. There are 15 residues in the CDR3. CDR3 coding DNA: TGCGCCAGCAGTCAATGGACAGGGATCGGGCTTGAAGCTTTCTTT. It translates to CASSQWTGIGLEAFF.

This sequence joins TRBV14 and TRBJ2-1, with 9 positions matching TRBD2. The V segment lost 4 bases and the J segment 4 bases; nucleotides outside the gene matches: 8. The CDR3 length is 16 residues. Germline-derived CDR1 and CDR2 are SGHDN and FVKESK. The CDR3 nucleotides read TGTGCCAGCAGCCGACTTAGACTAGCGGTATACAATGAGCAGTTCTTC. Its protein is CASSRLRLAVYNEQFF.

The chain joins TRBV29-1 to TRBJ2-1; 9 bases are shared with TRBD2. V gave up 5 bases and J gave up 3 bases; unmatched junction bases: 11. Germline values: CDR1 SQVTM, CDR2 ANQGSEA. CDR3 length: 16 amino acids. CDR3 sequence (DNA): TGCAGCGTTCCCCGCATAGCGGGAGAAGTCTACAATGAGCAGTTCTTC. Translation gives CSVPRIAGEVYNEQFF.

The chain couples TRBV28 to TRBJ1-6; D is perhaps TRBD1 (5 bases). V gave up 5 bases and J gave up 11 bases, with 22 bases separating them. CDR1 is MDHEN and CDR2 is SYDVKM in the germline V gene. The CDR3 sequence is 16 residues long. This CDR3 is CASSPTGWTSGAPLHF. The CDR3 nucleotides are TGTGCCAGCAGTCCTACTGGCTGGACGTCGGGGGCACCCCTCCACTTT.

The chain has TRBV29-1 and TRBJ2-1, with a weak D call TRBD2 (6 bases). The V end was cut by 4 bases, the J end by 2 bases, with 15 bases between. Germline loops: CDR1 SQVTM, CDR2 ANQGSEA. This CDR3 spans 15 amino acids. This CDR3 is CSVVGTLSPYNEQFF. CDR3 coding DNA: TGCAGCGTTGTTGGGACTCTATCTCCCTACAATGAGCAGTTCTTC.

The chain recombines TRBV6-5 with TRBJ2-7, with 14 bases fitting TRBD2. The J segment lost 0 bases and the V segment lost 6 bases, leaving 1 base of the junction unmatched. The length of the CDR3 is 15 residues. Germline assignment: CDR1 MNHEY and CDR2 SVGAGI. CDR3 amino acids: CASRGLAGASYEQYF. The CDR3 nucleotides are TGTGCCAGCAGGGGACTAGCGGGAGCCTCCTACGAGCAGTACTTC.

The V call is TRBV28, the J call TRBJ1-5, with unresolved D. CDR3 length equals 15 residues. V was clipped by 7 bases and J by 2 bases, with 15 bases between them. The V gene's germline CDR1 is MDHEN and CDR2 SYDVKM. CDR3 amino acids: CASTLRVGGNQPQHF. CDR3 in DNA: TGTGCCAGCACCCTAAGAGTCGGGGGCAATCAGCCCCAGCATTTT.